The 18 T cell receptor beta chains listed next were all sequenced from one sample in a study of OX40 agonist ivuxolimab in advanced cancers. Repertoires were generated with immunoSEQ multiplex PCR, while TCRdb's copy carries only in-frame clones and drops some. Of about 52,000 clones listed, roughly nine tenths are singletons. The sequencing here drew on CD4+ or CD8+ T cells sorted from blood, taken in a trial of the OX40 agonist ivuxolimab. The receptors were gathered from an adult with an advanced solid tumor such as melanoma, head and neck, liver or kidney cancer.

V gene TRBV27 combines with J gene TRBJ1-2; tentative D call: TRBD1 (6 bases). The CDR3 length is 14 residues. CDR1 is MNHEY and CDR2 is SMNVEV in the germline V gene (reference sequence). The V gene lost 5 bases and the J gene lost 7 bases, with 17 bases spanning the gap. The CDR3 nucleotides are TGTGCCAGCAGTCCTCAGGGCAGGGGATCTGGCTACACCTTC. This translates into CASSPQGRGSGYTF.

This clone was detected a few times. The chain is built from TRBV6-5 and TRBJ2-7; tentatively, D is TRBD1 or TRBD2 (6 bases each). Trimming took 8 bases from V and 5 from J, leaving 16 bases between them. The CDR3 length is 13 residues. The germline V gene has CDR1 MNHEY and CDR2 SVGAGI. DNA for the CDR3: TGTGCCAGCGGCCAGGGGAGGAGAAACGAGCAGTACTTC. Encoded protein: CASGQGRRNEQYF.

J is TRBJ2-3 and V is TRBV30, with 11 positions matching TRBD2. V dropped 2 bases and J dropped 2; count of bases not matched to a gene: 6. Looked up from germline, CDR1 is GTSNPN and CDR2 is SVGIG (reference sequence). The CDR3 length is 16 residues. CDR3 in DNA: TGTGCCTGGAGTCCCGGGACTAGCGGTTACACAGATACGCAGTATTTT. Its protein is CAWSPGTSGYTDTQYF.

The rearrangement uses TRBV12-5 and TRBJ1-3; possibly TRBD1 for D (6 bases). This CDR3 comprises 19 residues. Germline V gene sequence: CDR1 LGHNT, CDR2 FRNRAP. V lost 5 bases and J 0 bases, leaving 23 bases between the germline ends. The DNA for the CDR3 is TGTGCTAGTGGTGGGACACGTATTCGTAAACCCAGCTCTGGAAACACCATATATTTT. Translating it yields CASGGTRIRKPSSGNTIYF.

The gene calls are TRBV4-1 and TRBJ2-7; TRBD1 matches 7 bases. Germline V CDR1 and CDR2: MGHRA, YSYEKL. CDR3 length equals 15 residues. Trimming cost V 0 bases and J 0 bases; bases outside gene matches: 2. The CDR3 nucleotides are TGCGCCAGCAGCCAAGATAGGGGGCCCTCCTACGAGCAGTACTTC. It encodes CASSQDRGPSYEQYF.

J is TRBJ2-3 and V is TRBV27, with D perhaps TRBD2 (6 bases). Germline V gene lookup returns CDR1 MNHEY and CDR2 SMNVEV (reference sequence). The CDR3 runs 17 residues. The V end was cut by 2 bases, the J end by 4 bases, with 19 bases between. In nucleotides, the CDR3 is TGTGCCAGCAGTTTAACCCCGGGACTCCCGGAGGCAGATACGCAGTATTTT. This gives the protein CASSLTPGLPEADTQYF.

This clone was counted a single time. The chain is built from TRBV6-1 and TRBJ1-6; the match to TRBD1 covers 9 bases. The CDR3 is 14 amino acids. V was pared by 7 bases and J by 7 bases, with 5 bases of the junction left unmatched. Germline loops: CDR1 MNHNS, CDR2 SASEGT. DNA of the CDR3: TGTGCCAGCACGGGACAGGGTAACAATTCACCCCTCCACTTT. The encoded protein is CASTGQGNNSPLHF.

The J gene is TRBJ1-6, the V gene TRBV28, with D perhaps TRBD1 (5 bases). V gave up 5 bases and J gave up 10 bases, with 21 bases separating them. CDR1 and CDR2 from the germline V gene are MDHEN and SYDVKM. The CDR3 covers 16 residues. CDR3 nucleotides: TGTGCCAGCAGTCCTCTGGTCGGGGGGAGAGGGTCACCCCTCCACTTT. Encoded protein: CASSPLVGGRGSPLHF.

This sequence joins TRBV5-1 and TRBJ1-4, with a possible D match to TRBD1 (5 bases). CDR3 length: 15 residues. The germline gives CDR1 SGHRS, CDR2 YFSETQ. Trimming cost V 1 base and J 5 bases, with 12 bases left between them. The CDR3 region is CASSLSAGLNEKLFF. The DNA for the CDR3 is TGCGCCAGCAGCTTGAGCGCAGGGTTAAATGAAAAACTGTTTTTT.

The rearrangement links TRBV28 to TRBJ2-3, with D possibly matching TRBD2 (5 bases). The CDR3 runs to 16 residues. The germline CDR1 and CDR2 sequences are MDHEN and SYDVKM. V was clipped by 5 bases and J by 1 base, with 16 bases between them. CDR3 in amino acids: CASSQTRVEGTDTQYF. The CDR3 DNA follows: TGTGCCAGCAGTCAAACTCGGGTGGAGGGCACAGATACGCAGTATTTT.

The chain links TRBV30 to TRBJ2-1; 7 positions match TRBD1. V shed 0 bases, J shed 8 bases, and the junction held 10 bases outside the gene matches. The CDR3 is 15 residues long. Germline V gene lookup returns CDR1 GTSNPN and CDR2 SVGIG (reference sequence). CDR3 nucleotide sequence: TGTGCCTGGAGTGTACTAGGGGGCGCTTCGGATGAGCAGTTCTTC. Protein: CAWSVLGGASDEQFF.

The V call is TRBV4-2, the J call TRBJ2-4; 8 bases match TRBD1. This CDR3 is built from 16 residues. Germline values: CDR1 LGHNA, CDR2 YNFKEQ. V gave up 1 base and J gave up 5 bases; unmatched junction bases: 7. The CDR3 reads CASSQADRVFENIQYF. The CDR3 bases are TGTGCCAGCAGCCAAGCGGACAGGGTTTTTGAAAACATTCAGTACTTC.

A few counts support this clone. The V gene is TRBV6-5, the J gene TRBJ1-1, with 7 bases lining up with TRBD1. V trimming: 3 bases; J trimming: 10 bases; junction bases outside the gene matches: 8. The CDR3 extends over 13 amino acids. Germline V gives CDR1 MNHEY, CDR2 SVGAGI. The CDR3 loop is CASSYQGGPGAFF. DNA of the CDR3: TGTGCCAGCAGTTATCAGGGGGGACCTGGAGCTTTCTTT.

V and J are TRBV18 and TRBJ1-1, with D possibly being TRBD1 (5 bases). The V gene's germline CDR1 is KGHSH and CDR2 LQKENI. The CDR3 length is 16 residues. V dropped 2 bases and J dropped 2 bases, with 15 bases sitting between them. The DNA of the CDR3 is TGTGCCAGCTCACCAAGGGTGAGGGACGGCAACACTGAAGCTTTCTTT. It codes for CASSPRVRDGNTEAFF.

The chain carries TRBV4-1 and TRBJ2-3; D possibly uses TRBD1 or TRBD2 (6 bases each). The V gene's germline CDR1 is MGHRA and CDR2 YSYEKL. V was shortened by 0 bases and J by 6 bases, with 13 bases between the two germline ends. The length of the CDR3 is 15 residues. Here the CDR3 DNA reads TGCGCCAGCAGCCAAGATTGGATAGGGGGGGATACGCAGTATTTT. Its protein product is CASSQDWIGGDTQYF.

The rearrangement links TRBV7-8 to TRBJ2-2; 10 nucleotides agree with TRBD1. CDR3 length: 16 residues. V shed 4 bases and J 6 bases; nucleotides not matched to a gene: 8. Germline values: CDR1 SGHVS, CDR2 FQNEAQ. The CDR3 nucleotides read TGTGCCAGCAGCTCCTCAGACAGGGGGCTGGCCGGGGAGCTGTTTTTT. As protein: CASSSSDRGLAGELFF.

The genes are TRBV7-3 and TRBJ2-3; no clear D gene. The germline CDR1 and CDR2 sequences are SGHTA and FQGTGA. Deletions cut 5 bases from V and 2 bases from J, with 8 bases between. This CDR3 region has 13 residues. DNA for the CDR3: TGTGCCAGCAGCCGGAAGATCACAGATACGCAGTATTTT. This sequence encodes CASSRKITDTQYF.

The chain links TRBV27 to TRBJ1-2; no clear D. Germline CDR1 MNHEY, CDR2 SMNVEV (reference sequence). This CDR3 has 14 amino acids. Trimming left V 8 bases short and J 4 bases short, with 17 bases between. As DNA, the CDR3 is TGTGCCAGCCGCTACAGCGATTCTTCCTATGGCTACACCTTC. Its translation: CASRYSDSSYGYTF.